This T cell receptor (beta chain) is from a study of T cell changes during pregnancy in multiple sclerosis. The CDR3 is 12 residues long. V was shortened by 2 bases and J by 6 bases, with 8 bases between the two germline ends. The V gene's germline CDR1 is SGHRS and CDR2 YFSETQ. The table came from immunoSEQ multiplex PCR; TCRdb's copy has only in-frame clones and leaves some out. The sample includes 50,000 to 70,000 clones, roughly nine tenths of them seen just once. The rearrangement joins TRBV5-1 to TRBJ1-2; D is uncertain. The specimen was peripheral blood, collected in the third trimester of pregnancy. The clonotype originates from a female donor in good health, enrolled as a control in a pregnancy study. This CDR3 reads CASSFERDGYTF. The CDR3 DNA reads TGCGCCAGCAGCTTCGAGAGGGATGGCTACACCTTC.